One sample yielded the 18 T cell receptor beta chains listed below, sequenced in a study of T-cell memory formation after mild COVID-19 (dated by TCRdb to the early 2020s). Library generation was performed with 5' RACE. TCRdb records Illumina NovaSeq 6000 as the sequencer. TCRdb's own reprocessing of the public reads used fastp at Q25 and MiXCR and kept productive beta chains. When rows share a CDR3 protein, they turn into one entry using the most common DNA and genes. The sample table lists some 290,000 distinct CDR3 sequences, 15% to 20% of them with a count of one. Roughly 22% of the sample is taken by the ten largest. The sequenced sample consisted of PBMCs or a T cell subset sorted from them (not recorded which). These receptors were obtained from a man aged 18 to 29 who had mild COVID-19 (a few samples of this study predate the infection). The sample titles of this study are shuffled in the database, so cell type and time point are left out; the donor was told from shared clones.

The sample holds a few counts of this clonotype. This sequence joins TRBV6-6 and TRBJ2-3, with D unclear. The CDR3 length is 12 residues. The V end lost 3 bases, the J end lost 2 bases, and 3 bases lay between the germline ends. Germline V lookup: CDR1 MNHNY, CDR2 SVGAGI (reference sequence). The CDR3 DNA reads as TGTGCCAGCAGTTATACCACAGATACGCAGTATTTT. It specifies CASSYTTDTQYF.

There are many counts of this clonotype. This chain links TRBV7-2 with TRBJ2-1, with unresolved D. V lost 3 bases and J lost 10, with 10 bases in between. Germline-derived CDR1 and CDR2 are SGHTA and FQGNSA. CDR3 length equals 12 residues. The CDR3 region is CASSFGRVEQFF. CDR3 bases: TGTGCCAGCAGCTTCGGACGTGTGGAGCAGTTCTTC. The complete variable domain, with remaining parts taken from reference TRBV7-2 and TRBJ2-1, reads GAGVSQSPSNKVTEKGKDVELRCDPISGHTALYWYRQSLGQGLEFLIYFQGNSAPDKSGLPSDRFSAERTGGSVSTLTIQRTQQEDSAVYLCASSFGRVEQFFGPGTRLTVL.

The J gene is TRBJ2-1, the V gene TRBV12-3 or TRBV12-4; D ambiguous. The ends were cut back, 2 bases at V and 6 bases at J, with 11 bases in the middle. There are 14 residues in the CDR3. CDR3 amino acids: CASSLTQVINEQFF. The CDR3 nucleotides are TGTGCCAGCAGTTTAACCCAGGTTATCAATGAGCAGTTCTTC.

This clonotype was counted only a few times. The rearrangement joins TRBV18 to TRBJ2-7; a weak D match, TRBD2 (5 bases). V gave up 4 bases and J gave up 5 bases, with 18 bases separating them. Germline assignment: CDR1 KGHSH and CDR2 LQKENI. The CDR3 length is 15 residues. The CDR3 is CASSLGVETAHEQYV. The CDR3 region has the DNA TGTGCCAGCTCACTCGGGGTAGAGACCGCTCACGAGCAGTACGTC.

This clonotype was counted a few times. The J gene is TRBJ2-1, the V gene TRBV14; D is possibly TRBD1 (6 bases). The V end was cut by 4 bases, the J end by 2 bases, with 21 bases between. The CDR3 sequence is 18 residues long. The germline gives CDR1 SGHDN, CDR2 FVKESK. Here the CDR3 DNA reads TGTGCCAGCAGCCTGACACCGGGACACCTAGCAACCTACAATGAGCAGTTCTTC. This gives the protein CASSLTPGHLATYNEQFF.

This clonotype was observed a few times. The chain links TRBV4-2 to TRBJ2-3, with a weak D call TRBD1 (7 bases). V gave up 3 bases and J gave up 1 base, with 14 bases separating them. CDR3 length: 16 amino acids. The germline gives CDR1 LGHNA, CDR2 YNFKEQ. The CDR3 spells CASSQAPGGRTDTQYF. The CDR3 bases are TGTGCCAGCAGCCAGGCCCCAGGGGGGCGCACAGATACGCAGTATTTT.

This rearrangement joins TRBV28 to TRBJ2-1, with a possible D match to TRBD1 (6 bases). From germline, CDR1 is MDHEN and CDR2 SYDVKM. Trimming stripped 1 base from V and 9 bases from J, with 10 bases between. The CDR3 is 13 amino acids. The CDR3 DNA reads as TGTGCCAGCAGTTTATTCGAAGGGGGTGAGCAGTTCTTC. Translation: CASSLFEGGEQFF. The full variable domain, its missing parts supplied by reference TRBV28 and TRBJ2-1, is DVKVTQSSRYLVKRTGEKVFLECVQDMDHENMFWYRQDPGLGLRLIYFSYDVKMKEKGDIPEGYSVSREKKERFSLILESASTNQTSMYLCASSLFEGGEQFFGPGTRLTVL.

This rearrangement joins TRBV7-6 to TRBJ2-2, with D uncertain. V shed 1 base and J shed 4 bases, with 10 bases lying between them. Germline V gene sequence: CDR1 SGHVS, CDR2 FNYEAQ. CDR3 length: 15 residues. CDR3 in amino acids: CASSLVSTLTGELFF. In DNA, the CDR3 is TGTGCCAGCAGCTTAGTCTCTACTCTCACCGGGGAGCTGTTTTTT.

This clonotype occurred a few times. J is TRBJ2-7 and V is TRBV7-3; 9 bases agree with TRBD1. Per the germline V gene, CDR1 is SGHTA and CDR2 is FQGTGA. V shed 4 bases, J shed 5 bases, and the junction held 3 bases outside the gene matches. This CDR3 comprises 13 residues. Written as DNA, the CDR3 is TGTGCCAGCAGCTGGGGACAGGGCGACGAGCAGTACTTC. Protein: CASSWGQGDEQYF.

This clonotype has ten or more counts. The chain joins TRBV15 to TRBJ2-7, with D maybe TRBD1 (5 bases). Germline V gives CDR1 LNHNV, CDR2 YYDKDF (reference sequence). The CDR3 length is 13 residues. Trimming took 6 bases from V and 9 from J, leaving 18 bases between them. This chain's CDR3 is CATSTGFGFGQYV. For the CDR3, the DNA is TGTGCCACCAGTACAGGTTTTGGTTTCGGGCAGTACGTC.

This clonotype was counted between two and nine times. The genes are TRBV5-1 and TRBJ2-5, with D maybe TRBD2 (7 bases). Trimming cost V 4 bases and J 5 bases, with 18 bases left between them. This CDR3 comprises 15 residues. Germline V gene sequence: CDR1 SGHRS, CDR2 YFSETQ. CDR3 bases: TGCGCCAGCAGCCCGGGGGCGGGGGACTGGGAGACCCAGTACTTC. Encoded protein: CASSPGAGDWETQYF.

DNA for the CDR3: TGTGCCAGCAGCAGGGTGGGGGACGAGCAGTACGTC. Protein: CASSRVGDEQYV. The chain links TRBV27 to TRBJ2-7, with D possibly called TRBD1 or TRBD2 (5 bases each). Germline values: CDR1 MNHEY, CDR2 SMNVEV (reference sequence). The V gene lost 6 bases and the J gene lost 5 bases, with 11 bases spanning the gap. CDR3 length: 12 residues.

This chain links TRBV7-9 with TRBJ2-1; 7 bases align to TRBD2. CDR3 length: 17 amino acids. V lost 5 bases to trimming and J lost 0 bases; unmatched junction nucleotides: 10. Germline-derived CDR1 and CDR2 are SEHNR and FQNEAQ (reference sequence). DNA of the CDR3: TGTGCCAGCAGCCGGGGGGAAGGGGTCCCCTCCTACAATGAGCAGTTCTTC. Translation: CASSRGEGVPSYNEQFF.

The chain uses TRBV11-2 and TRBJ2-3; D remains unclear. The CDR3 is 15 amino acids. The germline V gene has CDR1 SGHAT and CDR2 FQNNGV. V was shortened by 7 bases and J by 4 bases, with 18 bases between the two germline ends. As DNA, the CDR3 is TGTGCCAGCAATTTACTCGATGCGGTATCAGATACGCAGTATTTT. Amino acid sequence: CASNLLDAVSDTQYF.

This clonotype was observed a handful of times. The chain is built from TRBV5-1 and TRBJ2-1, with 16 bases matching TRBD2. The CDR3 spans 20 residues. After removal of 3 bases from V and 5 bases from J, the junction contained 14 bases not matched to a gene. Germline lookup yields CDR1 SGHRS and CDR2 YFSETQ. The CDR3 bases are TGCGCCAGCAGCTCGCTACCGGGGACTAGCGGGGGGGCCGTGGACAATGAGCAGTTCTTC. Translation: CASSSLPGTSGGAVDNEQFF.

The sample holds a few counts of this clonotype. The chain links TRBV28 to TRBJ2-3; 11 nucleotides line up with TRBD1. This CDR3 is 16 amino acids long. Germline loops: CDR1 MDHEN, CDR2 SYDVKM. V was clipped by 5 bases and J by 3 bases; unmatched bases: 7. CDR3 amino acids: CASSKSGQGATDTQYF. As DNA, the CDR3 is TGTGCCAGCAGTAAATCCGGACAGGGGGCTACAGATACGCAGTATTTT.

The chain combines TRBV2 with TRBJ2-2; 8 nucleotides agree with TRBD1. There are 16 residues in the CDR3. With 6 bases clipped from V and 1 base from J, the junction kept 7 bases outside the gene matches. Germline loops: CDR1 SNHLY, CDR2 FYNNEI. In nucleotides, the CDR3 is TGTGCCAGCAGCGAATTCGGACAGGGGAACACCGGGGAGCTGTTTTTT. This sequence encodes CASSEFGQGNTGELFF.

The chain joins TRBV5-5 to TRBJ2-3; TRBD2 matches at 8 bases. The J segment lost 4 bases and the V segment lost 3 bases, leaving 10 bases of the junction unmatched. Germline V gene lookup returns CDR1 SGHKS and CDR2 YYEKEE (reference sequence). The length of the CDR3 is 16 residues. The CDR3 loop is CASSSTGTSVPDTQYF. The DNA of the CDR3 is TGTGCCAGCAGCTCGACCGGGACTAGTGTCCCAGATACGCAGTATTTT. The full variable domain, completed using reference TRBV5-5 and TRBJ2-3, is DAGVTQSPTHLIKTRGQQVTLRCSPISGHKSVSWYQQVLGQGPQFIFQYYEKEERGRGNFPDRFSARQFPNYSSELNVNALLLGDSALYLCASSSTGTSVPDTQYFGPGTRLTVL.